The 6 T cell receptor beta chains in this list originate from one sample, sequenced in a study of shared clonotypes between healthy human individuals. The repertoire was sequenced with immunoSEQ multiplex PCR; TCRdb's copy has only in-frame clones and lacks some. The sample yields millions of clones, over 85% seen once. The sequenced sample consisted of naive CD4+ T cells from PBMCs. Subset of the sample: CD45RA+ positively selected. These receptors were collected from a man between 18 and 35 years old in good health. Some clones in this sample may be carry-over from other donors' samples.

The rearrangement uses TRBV6-5 and TRBJ1-1; possibly TRBD1 for D (6 bases). The CDR3 is 12 residues long. Trimming removed 6 bases at V and 11 bases at J, with 16 bases between. Germline CDR1 reads MNHEY; CDR2 reads SVGAGI. In DNA form, the CDR3 reads TGTGCCAGCAGGTCAACAGGGTCTAACGCTTTCTTT. It yields the protein CASRSTGSNAFF.

As concerns this clone: Additional DNA sequences in this sample encode the identical CDR3. The chain uses TRBV2 and TRBJ1-5, with D maybe TRBD1 (6 bases). Per germline, CDR1 SNHLY and CDR2 FYNNEI. CDR3 length equals 14 residues. The V end lost 4 bases, the J end lost 3 bases, and 10 bases lay between the germline ends. The CDR3 region is CASSVGGPNQPQHF. Written as DNA, the CDR3 is TGTGCCAGCAGTGTCGGGGGCCCCAATCAGCCCCAGCATTTT.

The chain uses TRBV7-9 and TRBJ2-5; D remains ambiguous. Germline CDR1 SEHNR, CDR2 FQNEAQ (reference sequence). The CDR3 runs 13 residues. Trimming left V 1 base short and J 4 bases short, with 7 bases between. CDR3 bases: TGTGCCAGCAGCTTAGACCCCCGAGAGACCCAGTACTTC. Translating gives CASSLDPRETQYF.

The J gene is TRBJ1-1, the V gene TRBV28; 10 bases match TRBD1. V was clipped by 5 bases and J by 6 bases; unmatched bases: 12. From germline, CDR1 is MDHEN and CDR2 SYDVKM. The CDR3 is 16 amino acids. Here the CDR3 DNA reads TGTGCCAGCAGTAACTTGCGAGGACAGGGGGTTTCTGAAGCTTTCTTT. Amino acid sequence: CASSNLRGQGVSEAFF.

This clone was seen a single time. An end of the junction does not agree with germline; a read error may underlie this. The V and J genes are TRBV28 and TRBJ1-2, with D perhaps matching TRBD1 (5 bases). The CDR3 has 14 amino acids. The V gene's germline CDR1 is MDHEN and CDR2 SYDVKM. The chain's CDR3 is CASSDPRRDYGYTF. The CDR3 DNA follows: TGTGCCAGCAGCGACCCGAGGAGGGACTACGGCTACACCTTC.

The V gene is TRBV6-7, the J gene TRBJ2-7; a weak D match, TRBD1 (6 bases). TRBV6-7 is marked as an open reading frame, function uncertain. The CDR3 sequence is 15 residues long. V lost 5 bases and J 0 bases, leaving 14 bases between the germline ends. CDR3 sequence: CASSQPTGHSYEQYF. CDR3 in DNA: TGTGCCAGCAGTCAACCGACGGGACACTCCTACGAGCAGTACTTC.